This T cell receptor (beta chain) came from a study of T cells generated in artificial thymic organoids. This clonotype has a handful of counts. The antigen is unknown. A much larger clonotype is one base distant, so this may be a read error. Bead-based magnetic selection enriched CD8+ T cells. Study results and caveats: TCR diversity of organoid-derived CD8 single positive cells matched thymic and naive blood cells.

CDR1 and CDR2 from the germline V gene are MDHEN and SYDVKM. The CDR3 has 13 amino acids. Separate semi-nested PCRs amplified TCRalpha and TCRbeta libraries using constant-region reverse primers in TRAC or TRBC. TCRdb passed the 5' RACE reads through MiXCR, listing each CDR3 protein once. The table includes about 9,000 distinct CDR3 sequences, around 20% detected once. This rearrangement joins TRBV28 to TRBJ1-1; D may be TRBD1 (5 bases). The sequence derives from a human donor who gave cord blood stem cells for thymic organoid culture, a cardiac surgery patient who gave postnatal thymus, or a blood donor (not recorded which). The sample comprised naive CD8+ T cells from the thymus. Described subset: CD3+TCRalphabeta+CD8SP T cells; for blood, CD45RO-CCR7+ naive CD8+ T cells. CDR3 sequence reads: CAGSLGGATEAFF. The CDR3 DNA is TGTGCCGGCAGTTTGGGAGGGGCCACTGAAGCTTTCTTT.